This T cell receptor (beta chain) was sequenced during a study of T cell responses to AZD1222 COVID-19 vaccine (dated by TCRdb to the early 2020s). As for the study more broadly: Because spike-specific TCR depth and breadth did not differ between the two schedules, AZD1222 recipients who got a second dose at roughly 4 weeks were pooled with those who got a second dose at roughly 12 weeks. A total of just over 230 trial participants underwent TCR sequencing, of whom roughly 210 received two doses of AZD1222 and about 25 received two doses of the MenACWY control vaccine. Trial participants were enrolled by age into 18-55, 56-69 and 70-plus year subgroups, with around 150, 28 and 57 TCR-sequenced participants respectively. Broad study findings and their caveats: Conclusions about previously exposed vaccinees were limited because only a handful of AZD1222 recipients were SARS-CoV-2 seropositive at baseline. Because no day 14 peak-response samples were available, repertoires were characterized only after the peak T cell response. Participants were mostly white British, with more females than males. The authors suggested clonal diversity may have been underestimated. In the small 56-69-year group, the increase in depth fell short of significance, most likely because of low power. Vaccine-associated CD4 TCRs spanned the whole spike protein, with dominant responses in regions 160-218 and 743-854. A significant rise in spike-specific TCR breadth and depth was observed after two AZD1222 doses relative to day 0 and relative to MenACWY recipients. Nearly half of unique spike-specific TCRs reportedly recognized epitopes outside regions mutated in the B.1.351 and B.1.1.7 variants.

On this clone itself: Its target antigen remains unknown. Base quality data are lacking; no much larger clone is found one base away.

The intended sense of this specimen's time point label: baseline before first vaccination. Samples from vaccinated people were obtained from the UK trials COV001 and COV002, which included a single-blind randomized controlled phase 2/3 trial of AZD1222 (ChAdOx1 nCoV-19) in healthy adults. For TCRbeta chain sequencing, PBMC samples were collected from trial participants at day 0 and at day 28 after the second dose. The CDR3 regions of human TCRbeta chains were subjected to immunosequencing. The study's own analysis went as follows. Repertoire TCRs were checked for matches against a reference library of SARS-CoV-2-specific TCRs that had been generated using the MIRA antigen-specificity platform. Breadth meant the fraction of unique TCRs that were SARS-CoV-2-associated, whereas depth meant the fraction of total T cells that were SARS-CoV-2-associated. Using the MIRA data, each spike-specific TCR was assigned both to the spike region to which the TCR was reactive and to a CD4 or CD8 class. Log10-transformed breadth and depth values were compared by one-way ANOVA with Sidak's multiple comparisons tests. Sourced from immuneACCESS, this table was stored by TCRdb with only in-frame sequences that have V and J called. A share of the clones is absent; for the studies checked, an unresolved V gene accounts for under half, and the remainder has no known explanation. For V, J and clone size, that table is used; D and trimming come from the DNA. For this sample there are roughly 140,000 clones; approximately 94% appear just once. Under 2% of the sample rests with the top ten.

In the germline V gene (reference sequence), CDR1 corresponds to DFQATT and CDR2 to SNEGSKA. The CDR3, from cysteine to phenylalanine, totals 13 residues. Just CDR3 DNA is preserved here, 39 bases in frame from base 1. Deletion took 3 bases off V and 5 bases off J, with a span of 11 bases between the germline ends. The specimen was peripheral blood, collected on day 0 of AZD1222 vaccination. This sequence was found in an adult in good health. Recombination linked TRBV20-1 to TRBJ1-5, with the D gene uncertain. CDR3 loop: CSASTGRDQPQHF. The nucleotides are TGCAGTGCTAGTACTGGGCGGGATCAGCCCCAGCATTTT.